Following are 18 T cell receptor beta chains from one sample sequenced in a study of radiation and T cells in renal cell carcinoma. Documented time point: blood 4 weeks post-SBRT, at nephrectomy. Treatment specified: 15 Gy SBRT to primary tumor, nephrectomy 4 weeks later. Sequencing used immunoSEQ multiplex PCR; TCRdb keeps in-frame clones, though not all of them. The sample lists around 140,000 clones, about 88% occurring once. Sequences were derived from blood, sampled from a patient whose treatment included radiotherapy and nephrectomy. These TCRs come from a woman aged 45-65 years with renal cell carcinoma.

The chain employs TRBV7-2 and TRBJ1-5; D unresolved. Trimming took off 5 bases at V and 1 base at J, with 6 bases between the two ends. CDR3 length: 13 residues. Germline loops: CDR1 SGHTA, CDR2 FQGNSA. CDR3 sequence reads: CASSPVSNQPQHF. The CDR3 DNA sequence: TGTGCCAGCAGCCCGGTCAGCAATCAGCCCCAGCATTTT.

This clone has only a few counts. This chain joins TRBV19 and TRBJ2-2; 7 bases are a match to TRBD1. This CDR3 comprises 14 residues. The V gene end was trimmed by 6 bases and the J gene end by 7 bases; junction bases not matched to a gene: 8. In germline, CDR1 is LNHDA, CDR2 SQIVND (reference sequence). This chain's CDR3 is CASREQGVGGELFF. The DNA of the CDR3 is TGTGCCAGTAGAGAGCAGGGGGTAGGCGGGGAGCTGTTTTTT.

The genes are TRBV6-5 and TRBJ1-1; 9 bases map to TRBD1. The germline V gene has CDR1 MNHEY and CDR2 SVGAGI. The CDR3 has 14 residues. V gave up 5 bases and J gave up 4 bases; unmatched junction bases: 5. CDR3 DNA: TGTGCCAGCAGTAGCACAGGGGGCCGCACTGAAGCTTTCTTT. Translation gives CASSSTGGRTEAFF.

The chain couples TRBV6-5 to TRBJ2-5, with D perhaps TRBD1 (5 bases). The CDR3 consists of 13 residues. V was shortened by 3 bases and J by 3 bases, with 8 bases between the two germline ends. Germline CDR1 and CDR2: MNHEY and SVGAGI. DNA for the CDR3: TGTGCCAGCAGTTATGGGGCAAAAGAGACCCAGTACTTC. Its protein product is CASSYGAKETQYF.

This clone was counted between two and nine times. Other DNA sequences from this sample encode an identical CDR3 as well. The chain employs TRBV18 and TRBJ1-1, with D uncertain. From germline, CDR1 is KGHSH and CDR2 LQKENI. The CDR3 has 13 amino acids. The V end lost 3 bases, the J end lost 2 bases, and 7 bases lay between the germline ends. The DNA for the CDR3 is TGTGCCAGCTCACCCCAAGCTAACACTGAAGCTTTCTTT. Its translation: CASSPQANTEAFF.

The DNA of the CDR3 is TGCGCCAGCGGGCAGGAATCCATGAACACTGAAGCTTTCTTT. It yields the protein CASGQESMNTEAFF. The chain is built from TRBV5-1 and TRBJ1-1; D not certain. This CDR3 contains 14 residues. Looked up from germline, CDR1 is SGHRS and CDR2 is YFSETQ. V lost 7 bases, J lost 0 bases, and 13 bases lay in between.

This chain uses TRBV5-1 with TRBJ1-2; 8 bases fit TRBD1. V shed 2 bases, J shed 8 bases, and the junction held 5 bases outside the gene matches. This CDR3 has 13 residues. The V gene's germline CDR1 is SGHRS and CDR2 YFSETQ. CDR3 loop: CASSLGQGGGYTF. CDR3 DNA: TGCGCCAGCAGCTTAGGACAGGGAGGAGGCTACACCTTC.

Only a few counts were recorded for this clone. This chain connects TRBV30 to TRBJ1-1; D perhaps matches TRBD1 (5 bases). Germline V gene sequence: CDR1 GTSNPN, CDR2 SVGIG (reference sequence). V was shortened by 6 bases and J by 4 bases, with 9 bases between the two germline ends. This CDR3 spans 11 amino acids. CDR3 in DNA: TGTGCCTGTCAGGGAGGCACTGAAGCTTTCTTT. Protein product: CACQGGTEAFF. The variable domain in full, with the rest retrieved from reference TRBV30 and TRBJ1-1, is SQTIHQWPATLVQPVGSPLSLECTVEGTSNPNLYWYRQAAGRGLQLLFYSVGIGQISSEVPQNLSASRPQDRQFILSSKKLLLSDSGFYLCACQGGTEAFFGQGTRLTVV.

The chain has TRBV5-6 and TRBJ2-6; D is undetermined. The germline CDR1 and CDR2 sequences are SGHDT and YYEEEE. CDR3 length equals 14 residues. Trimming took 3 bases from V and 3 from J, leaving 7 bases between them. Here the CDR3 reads CASSSNDGANVLTF. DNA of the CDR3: TGTGCCAGCAGCTCGAATGATGGGGCCAACGTCCTGACTTTC.

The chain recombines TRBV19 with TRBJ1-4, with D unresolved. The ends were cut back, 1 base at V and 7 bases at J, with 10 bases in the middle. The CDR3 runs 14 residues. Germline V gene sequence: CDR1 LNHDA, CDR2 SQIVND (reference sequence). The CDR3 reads CASSIGGNSEKLFF. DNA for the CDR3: TGTGCCAGTAGTATAGGAGGCAATTCTGAAAAACTGTTTTTT. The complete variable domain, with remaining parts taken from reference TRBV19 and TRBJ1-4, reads DGGITQSPKYLFRKEGQNVTLSCEQNLNHDAMYWYRQDPGQGLRLIYYSQIVNDFQKGDIAEGYSVSREKKESFPLTVTSAQKNPTAFYLCASSIGGNSEKLFFGSGTQLSVL.

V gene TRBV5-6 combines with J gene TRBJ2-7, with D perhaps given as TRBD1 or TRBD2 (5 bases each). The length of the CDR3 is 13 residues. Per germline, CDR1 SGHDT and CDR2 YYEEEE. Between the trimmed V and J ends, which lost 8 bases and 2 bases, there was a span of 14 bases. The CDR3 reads CASTGGETYEQYF. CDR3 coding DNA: TGTGCCAGTACTGGGGGAGAAACCTACGAGCAGTACTTC. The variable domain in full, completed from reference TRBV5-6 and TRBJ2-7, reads DAGVTQSPTHLIKTRGQQVTLRCSPKSGHDTVSWYQQALGQGPQFIFQYYEEEERQRGNFPDRFSGHQFPNYSSELNVNALLLGDSALYLCASTGGETYEQYFGPGTRLTVT.

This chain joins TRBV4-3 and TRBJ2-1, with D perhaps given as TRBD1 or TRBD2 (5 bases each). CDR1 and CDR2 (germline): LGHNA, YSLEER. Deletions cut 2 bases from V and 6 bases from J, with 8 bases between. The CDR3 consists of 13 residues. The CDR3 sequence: CASSQWDGNEQFF. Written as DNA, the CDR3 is TGCGCCAGCAGCCAATGGGACGGCAATGAGCAGTTCTTC.

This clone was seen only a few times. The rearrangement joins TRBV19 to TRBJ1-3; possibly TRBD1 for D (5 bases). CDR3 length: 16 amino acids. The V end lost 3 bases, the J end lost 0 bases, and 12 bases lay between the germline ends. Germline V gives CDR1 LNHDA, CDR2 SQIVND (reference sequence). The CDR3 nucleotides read TGTGCCAGTAGTATTTCCCGGACAAACTCTGGAAACACCATATATTTT. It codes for CASSISRTNSGNTIYF.

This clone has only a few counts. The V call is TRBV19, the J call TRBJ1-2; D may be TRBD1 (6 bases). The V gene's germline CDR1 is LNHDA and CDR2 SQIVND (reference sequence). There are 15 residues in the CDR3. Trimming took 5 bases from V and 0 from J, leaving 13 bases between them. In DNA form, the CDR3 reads TGTGCCAGTAGTCAGACAGGACGGGCTAACTATGGCTACACCTTC. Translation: CASSQTGRANYGYTF. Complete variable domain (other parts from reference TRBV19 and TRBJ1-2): DGGITQSPKYLFRKEGQNVTLSCEQNLNHDAMYWYRQDPGQGLRLIYYSQIVNDFQKGDIAEGYSVSREKKESFPLTVTSAQKNPTAFYLCASSQTGRANYGYTFGSGTRLTVV.

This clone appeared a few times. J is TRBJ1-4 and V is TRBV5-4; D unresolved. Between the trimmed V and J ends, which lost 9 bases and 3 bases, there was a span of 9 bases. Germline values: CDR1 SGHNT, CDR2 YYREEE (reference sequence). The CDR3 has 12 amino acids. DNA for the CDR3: TGTGCCACCTCGCAGCCTAATGAAAAACTGTTTTTT. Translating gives CATSQPNEKLFF.

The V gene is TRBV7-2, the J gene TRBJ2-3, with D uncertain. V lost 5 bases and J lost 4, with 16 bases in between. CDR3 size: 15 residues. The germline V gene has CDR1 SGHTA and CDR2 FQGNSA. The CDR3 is CASSPIGRIADTQYF. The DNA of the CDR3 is TGTGCCAGCAGCCCGATAGGGCGCATCGCAGATACGCAGTATTTT.

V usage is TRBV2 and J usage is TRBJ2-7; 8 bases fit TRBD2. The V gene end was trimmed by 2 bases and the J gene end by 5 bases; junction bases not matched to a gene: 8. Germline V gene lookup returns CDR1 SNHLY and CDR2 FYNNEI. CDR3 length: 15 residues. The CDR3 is CASSEWVAGNHEQYF. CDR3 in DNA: TGTGCCAGCAGTGAATGGGTAGCGGGGAACCACGAGCAGTACTTC. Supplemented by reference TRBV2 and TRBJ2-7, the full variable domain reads EPEVTQTPSHQVTQMGQEVILRCVPISNHLYFYWYRQILGQKVEFLVSFYNNEISEKSEIFDDQFSVERPDGSNFTLKIRSTKLEDSAMYFCASSEWVAGNHEQYFGPGTRLTVT.

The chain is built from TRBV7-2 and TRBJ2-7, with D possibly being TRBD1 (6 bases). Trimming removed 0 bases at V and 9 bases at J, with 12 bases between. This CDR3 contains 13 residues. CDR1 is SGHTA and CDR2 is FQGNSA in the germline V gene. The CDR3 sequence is CASSLALDSGQYF. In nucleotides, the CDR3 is TGTGCCAGCAGCTTAGCGCTGGACAGTGGGCAGTACTTC.